One and the same sample provided the 27 T cell receptor beta chains below, sequenced in a study of CD8 T cells in ankylosing spondylitis. Each CDR3 protein is one row after TCRdb ran MiXCR on the 5' RACE reads. This table has 150,000 or so distinct CDR3 sequences, approximately 20% appearing once. The sample consisted of blood, either unsorted or a sorted T cell fraction (not recorded which). All receptors derive from a male donor with ankylosing spondylitis or in good health (not recorded which).

This clonotype was observed many times. The chain employs TRBV5-1 and TRBJ2-7; D remains ambiguous. The CDR3 has 14 residues. V gave up 7 bases and J gave up 2 bases, with 16 bases separating them. Germline CDR1 reads SGHRS; CDR2 reads YFSETQ. The CDR3 bases are TGCGCCAGCGCCACCGGGCCTCAGACCTACGAGCAGTACTTC. Residues: CASATGPQTYEQYF.

The table lists this clonotype with a few counts. This chain uses TRBV5-4 with TRBJ2-1; the match to TRBD2 covers 8 bases. V lost 4 bases, J lost 8 bases, and 11 bases stayed unmatched. Looked up from germline, CDR1 is SGHNT and CDR2 is YYREEE (reference sequence). The CDR3 extends over 15 amino acids. The CDR3: CASSRKRETSDEQFF. In nucleotides, the CDR3 is TGTGCCAGCAGCCGAAAGCGGGAGACTAGCGATGAGCAGTTCTTC. The entire variable domain, with the rest obtained from reference TRBV5-4 and TRBJ2-1, is as follows: ETGVTQSPTHLIKTRGQQVTLRCSSQSGHNTVSWYQQALGQGPQFIFQYYREEENGRGNFPPRFSGLQFPNYSSELNVNALELDDSALYLCASSRKRETSDEQFFGPGTRLTVL.

This chain connects TRBV28 to TRBJ2-3; D is unclear. CDR1 MDHEN and CDR2 SYDVKM come from the germline V gene. V was shortened by 5 bases and J by 6 bases, with 12 bases between the two germline ends. The CDR3 totals 13 residues. CDR3 bases: TGTGCCAGCAGTACCGGGTTTGTGGATACGCAGTATTTT. Protein product: CASSTGFVDTQYF.

J is TRBJ1-4 and V is TRBV3-1; weak D call: TRBD1 (6 bases). Looked up from germline, CDR1 is LGHDT and CDR2 is YNNKEL (reference sequence). The ends were cut back, 7 bases at V and 4 bases at J, with 19 bases in the middle. This CDR3 has 16 residues. The CDR3 DNA follows: TGTGCCAGCAACGATCACGGGGGGGCCTTTAATGAAAAACTGTTTTTT. Amino acid sequence: CASNDHGGAFNEKLFF.

This clonotype came up many times. V gene TRBV7-8 combines with J gene TRBJ1-3; the D is unclear. Germline assignment: CDR1 SGHVS and CDR2 FQNEAQ. The V end was cut by 4 bases, the J end by 3 bases, with 7 bases between. This CDR3 has 13 amino acids. The CDR3 loop reads CASSYIGGNTIYF. Here the CDR3 DNA reads TGTGCCAGCAGCTATATCGGTGGAAACACCATATATTTT.

The chain has TRBV7-8 and TRBJ1-2; D gene unclear. Per germline, CDR1 SGHVS and CDR2 FQNEAQ. V was pared by 6 bases and J by 2 bases, with 13 bases between. The CDR3 contains 14 residues. The CDR3 reads CASRNDKENYGYTF. The CDR3 DNA follows: TGTGCCAGCAGGAACGATAAAGAGAACTATGGCTACACCTTC.

This clonotype came up many times. The CDR3 nucleotides read TGCGCCAGCAGCCGGGACAGGGGGATCGCTGAAGCTTTCTTT. Translating gives CASSRDRGIAEAFF. V gene TRBV4-1 combines with J gene TRBJ1-1, with 11 positions matching TRBD1. Germline V lookup: CDR1 MGHRA, CDR2 YSYEKL. CDR3 length: 14 residues. V shed 4 bases, J shed 6 bases, and the junction held 4 bases outside the gene matches.

The genes are TRBV29-1 and TRBJ2-7; the D gene is possibly TRBD1 (6 bases). Germline loops: CDR1 SQVTM, CDR2 ANQGSEA. The ends were cut back, 4 bases at V and 7 bases at J, with 14 bases in the middle. The CDR3 extends over 12 amino acids. The CDR3 sequence is CSVANRAREQYF. The CDR3 coding sequence is TGCAGCGTTGCGAACAGGGCGAGGGAGCAGTACTTC.

This clonotype was seen more than once but under ten times. The genes are TRBV24-1 and TRBJ2-2, with D possibly matching TRBD1 (6 bases). V lost 4 bases and J 6 bases, leaving 14 bases between the germline ends. CDR3 length: 15 residues. Germline CDR1 KGHDR, CDR2 SFDVKD. CDR3 DNA sequence: TGTGCCACCAGTGACGGCGGCAGGGGCCCCGGGGAGCTGTTTTTT. Translation gives CATSDGGRGPGELFF.

This chain joins TRBV7-3 and TRBJ2-2, with D possibly matching TRBD2 (6 bases). This CDR3 is built from 16 residues. Trimming left V 1 base short and J 5 bases short, with 14 bases between. Germline V gives CDR1 SGHTA, CDR2 FQGTGA. The DNA of the CDR3 is TGTGCCAGCAGCTTAATGTCGGGGGTCCCTACCGGGGAGCTGTTTTTT. This gives the protein CASSLMSGVPTGELFF. Filled out from reference TRBV7-3 and TRBJ2-2, the complete variable domain reads GAGVSQTPSNKVTEKGKYVELRCDPISGHTALYWYRQSLGQGPEFLIYFQGTGAADDSGLPNDRFFAVRPEGSVSTLKIQRTERGDSAVYLCASSLMSGVPTGELFFGEGSRLTVL.

The rearrangement uses TRBV5-5 and TRBJ2-1; TRBD1 or TRBD2 may be the D gene (5 bases each). Germline values: CDR1 SGHKS, CDR2 YYEKEE (reference sequence). This CDR3 has 16 amino acids. V lost 7 bases and J lost 8, with 25 bases in between. This chain's CDR3 is CASVGSTGRHLDEQFF. The CDR3 bases are TGTGCCAGCGTAGGTTCTACGGGACGCCACTTGGATGAGCAGTTCTTC.

The chain joins TRBV6-1 to TRBJ2-4, with D hard to call. Germline assignment: CDR1 MNHNS and CDR2 SASEGT. There are 16 residues in the CDR3. V lost 2 bases, J lost 0 bases, and 11 bases lay in between. The CDR3 spells CASSEHPDLAKNIQYF. In DNA form, the CDR3 reads TGTGCCAGCAGTGAACATCCAGACCTAGCCAAAAACATTCAGTACTTC.

V is TRBV20-1 and J is TRBJ2-1; 7 bases are a match to TRBD1. The germline V gene encodes CDR1 DFQATT and CDR2 SNEGSKA (reference sequence). The CDR3 loop spans 12 amino acids. Unmatched junction bases numbered 10, after V lost 8 bases and J lost 9 bases. The CDR3 coding sequence is TGCAGTAAAGGGGGCTCTCGGGTTGAGCAGTTCTTC. It encodes CSKGGSRVEQFF.

The chain combines TRBV27 with TRBJ2-5; D not certain. CDR3 length equals 12 residues. CDR1 MNHEY and CDR2 SMNVEV come from the germline V gene (reference sequence). Trimming removed 7 bases from V and 4 bases from J, with 10 bases in between. Written as DNA, the CDR3 is TGTGCCAGCACTACCGGTGGAGAGACCCAGTACTTC. Protein sequence: CASTTGGETQYF.

This clonotype was seen at least ten times. The rearrangement joins TRBV10-3 to TRBJ1-5; D remains unclear. Looked up from germline, CDR1 is ENHRY and CDR2 is SYGVKD. V dropped 11 bases and J dropped 3 bases, with 11 bases sitting between them. The CDR3 consists of 12 residues. CDR3 DNA: TGTGCCGCAACGGACCTCAATCAGCCCCAGCATTTT. It is translated as CAATDLNQPQHF.

This clonotype was detected many times. J is TRBJ2-1 and V is TRBV5-1; 14 bases are a match to TRBD2. V trimming: 3 bases; J trimming: 6 bases; junction bases outside the gene matches: 11. This CDR3 is 18 amino acids long. Germline loops: CDR1 SGHRS, CDR2 YFSETQ. CDR3 loop: CASSSAGTSGRRGNEQFF. As DNA, the CDR3 is TGCGCCAGCAGCTCAGCCGGGACTAGCGGGAGAAGGGGCAATGAGCAGTTCTTC. The complete variable domain, with remaining parts taken from reference TRBV5-1 and TRBJ2-1, reads KAGVTQTPRYLIKTRGQQVTLSCSPISGHRSVSWYQQTPGQGLQFLFEYFSETQRNKGNFPGRFSGRQFSNSRSEMNVSTLELGDSALYLCASSSAGTSGRRGNEQFFGPGTRLTVL.

The chain is built from TRBV20-1 and TRBJ1-1; perhaps TRBD1 as D (6 bases). Per the germline V gene, CDR1 is DFQATT and CDR2 is SNEGSKA (reference sequence). The V gene lost 1 base and the J gene lost 5 bases, with 14 bases spanning the gap. This CDR3 region has 14 residues. CDR3 amino acids: CSARGWGAGTEAFF. Written as DNA, the CDR3 is TGCAGTGCTAGAGGATGGGGGGCGGGGACTGAAGCTTTCTTT.

This clonotype was counted at least ten times. The chain employs TRBV6-1 and TRBJ2-5; D is uncertain. With 0 bases removed from V and 13 bases from J, the gap between germline ends came to 12 bases. The CDR3 is made up of 12 amino acids. Per the germline V gene, CDR1 is MNHNS and CDR2 is SASEGT. CDR3 bases: TGTGCCAGCAGTGAAGCGTTATTCGCGAGGTACTTC. Encoded protein: CASSEALFARYF.

This clonotype has at least ten counts. V and J are TRBV24-1 and TRBJ2-2; the match to TRBD1 covers 8 bases. The CDR3 has 17 residues. Germline V CDR1 and CDR2: KGHDR, SFDVKD. V lost 1 base to trimming and J lost 7 bases; unmatched junction nucleotides: 10. CDR3 coding DNA: TGTGCCACCAGTGATTTCCCCGGACAGGGTACGAGCGGGGAGCTGTTTTTT. This sequence encodes CATSDFPGQGTSGELFF.

This clonotype was observed a handful of times. The chain is built from TRBV5-1 and TRBJ2-2; D not resolved. The CDR3 spans 16 residues. In germline, CDR1 is SGHRS, CDR2 YFSETQ. V lost 3 bases to trimming and J lost 2 bases, with 14 bases between them. The CDR3 sequence: CASSSPFGVNTGELFF. The CDR3 DNA is TGCGCCAGCAGCTCACCCTTCGGCGTAAACACCGGGGAGCTGTTTTTT.

This clonotype has a count of ten or more. The V and J genes are TRBV5-1 and TRBJ1-1, with TRBD1 as a possible D gene (6 bases). The ends were cut back, 1 base at V and 8 bases at J, with 12 bases in the middle. CDR1 and CDR2 from the germline V gene are SGHRS and YFSETQ. This CDR3 is built from 13 residues. The CDR3 nucleotides read TGCGCCAGCAGCTTGACAGGGAGTCGGGAAGCTTTCTTT. It is translated as CASSLTGSREAFF.

There are many counts of this clonotype. V gene TRBV7-2 combines with J gene TRBJ2-7, with unresolved D. The germline CDR1 and CDR2 sequences are SGHTA and FQGNSA. The V end was cut by 5 bases, the J end by 3 bases, with 20 bases between. This CDR3 has 16 residues. The CDR3 sequence is CASSPVLGPEIYEQYF. The CDR3 bases are TGTGCCAGCAGCCCGGTTCTAGGGCCGGAGATCTACGAGCAGTACTTC.

The J gene is TRBJ2-7, the V gene TRBV5-1; TRBD2 is a possible D gene (6 bases). The V end was cut by 3 bases, the J end by 7 bases, with 11 bases between. This CDR3 spans 12 amino acids. CDR1 and CDR2 (germline): SGHRS, YFSETQ. CDR3 sequence reads: CASSWAGSEQYF. CDR3 sequence (DNA): TGCGCCAGCAGCTGGGCGGGGAGTGAGCAGTACTTC.

This clonotype was observed at least ten times. The chain couples TRBV5-1 to TRBJ2-2, with 10 bases lining up with TRBD1. CDR3 size: 14 residues. Germline assignment: CDR1 SGHRS and CDR2 YFSETQ. V lost 8 bases and J lost 9; bases outside the gene matches: 10. The CDR3 is CASTGTGAMRELFF. For the CDR3, the DNA is TGCGCCAGTACCGGGACAGGGGCGATGAGGGAGCTGTTTTTT.

The V gene is TRBV2, the J gene TRBJ1-2, with D unclear. Trimming took off 0 bases at V and 3 bases at J, with 14 bases between the two ends. The CDR3 length is 16 residues. Germline V gene data show CDR1 as SNHLY and CDR2 as FYNNEI. This CDR3 reads CASSEAGRQRDYGYTF. The CDR3, as DNA: TGTGCCAGCAGTGAAGCAGGGAGGCAACGGGACTATGGCTACACCTTC.

This clonotype was counted a few times. The V and J genes are TRBV6-6 and TRBJ1-1; unclear D gene. V was trimmed by 6 bases and J by 6 bases, leaving 11 bases between them. This CDR3 comprises 12 residues. The germline V gene encodes CDR1 MNHNY and CDR2 SVGAGI (reference sequence). The CDR3 loop is CASSSPGAEAFF. The DNA of the CDR3 is TGTGCCAGCAGCTCCCCCGGGGCTGAAGCTTTCTTT.

This clonotype was picked up a small number of times. The CDR3 DNA reads TGCAGTGCTGGGGGGGGAGACAGGGGCCCCAACTATGGCTACACCTTC. Translation: CSAGGGDRGPNYGYTF. This chain uses TRBV20-1 with TRBJ1-2; 8 bases fit TRBD1. The length of the CDR3 is 16 residues. Germline V lookup: CDR1 DFQATT, CDR2 SNEGSKA (reference sequence). J gave up 2 bases and V 5 bases, and 13 bases lay outside the gene matches.